This T cell receptor beta chain came from a study of Ad26.COV2.S vaccination and SARS-CoV-2 variants. Study in general: A participant enrolled in the COV1001 Ad26.COV2.S trial arm provided the sample. Administration of Ad26.COV2.S was intramuscular, either once or twice 56 days apart. Study findings and constraints: The breadth of spike-specific CD8+ and CD4+ T cell responses after vaccination was reportedly substantial. Researchers cautioned that TCR breadth and depth analyses may have underestimated total T cell responses.

A remark on this clone: What it binds is unknown.

The V gene lost 0 bases and the J gene lost 12 bases, with 7 bases spanning the gap. The CDR3 consists of 12 residues. Germline assignment: CDR1 SGDLS and CDR2 YYNGEE. The treatment: around 19 received Ad26.COV2.S at low or high dose, single or two shots; about five received placebo; per-sample allocation not given. Repertoires come from day 63 after the first vaccine or placebo injection. Clones were read by immunoSEQ multiplex PCR, and TCRdb kept only the in-frame ones, dropping some. The sample has more than 300,000 clones, 88% seen once. The receptor comes from a person between 18 and 65 years old who received the Ad26.COV2.S COVID-19 vaccine or a placebo. The sample consisted of peripheral blood, taken in a trial of Ad26.COV2.S vaccine versus placebo. The rearrangement joins TRBV9 to TRBJ1-6; D not resolved. The CDR3 DNA sequence: TGTGCCAGCAGCGTAGCGGACGGACCCCTCCACTTT. This translates into CASSVADGPLHF. Full variable domain (missing parts from reference TRBV9 and TRBJ1-6): DSGVTQTPKHLITATGQRVTLRCSPRSGDLSVYWYQQSLDQGLQFLIQYYNGEERAKGNILERFSAQQFPDLHSELNLSSLELGDSALYFCASSVADGPLHFGNGTRLTVT.